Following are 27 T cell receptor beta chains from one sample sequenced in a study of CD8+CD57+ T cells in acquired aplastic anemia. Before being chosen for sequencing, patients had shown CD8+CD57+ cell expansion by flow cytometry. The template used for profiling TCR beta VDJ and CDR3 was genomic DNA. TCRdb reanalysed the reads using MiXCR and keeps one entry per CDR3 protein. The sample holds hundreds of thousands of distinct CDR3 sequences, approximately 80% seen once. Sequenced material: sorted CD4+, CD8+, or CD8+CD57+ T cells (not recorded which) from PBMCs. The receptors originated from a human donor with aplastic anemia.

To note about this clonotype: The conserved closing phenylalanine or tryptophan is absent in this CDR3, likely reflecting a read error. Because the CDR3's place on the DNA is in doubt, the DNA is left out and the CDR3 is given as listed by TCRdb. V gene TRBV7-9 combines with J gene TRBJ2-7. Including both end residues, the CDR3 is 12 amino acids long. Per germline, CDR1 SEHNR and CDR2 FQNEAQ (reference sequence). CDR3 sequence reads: CASSYTRYGEYD.

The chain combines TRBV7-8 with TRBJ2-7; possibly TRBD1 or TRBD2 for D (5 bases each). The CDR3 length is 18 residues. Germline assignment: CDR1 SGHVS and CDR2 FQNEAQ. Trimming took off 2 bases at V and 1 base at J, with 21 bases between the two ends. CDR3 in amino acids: CASSLPPDGAALSYEQYV. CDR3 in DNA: TGTGCCAGCAGCTTACCGCCAGACGGGGCAGCGCTTTCCTACGAGCAGTACGTC.

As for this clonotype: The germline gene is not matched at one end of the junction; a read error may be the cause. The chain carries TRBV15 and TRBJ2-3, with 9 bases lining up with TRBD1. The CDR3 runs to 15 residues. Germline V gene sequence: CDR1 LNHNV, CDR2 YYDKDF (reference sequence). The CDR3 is CATSGDRQGGDEQFF. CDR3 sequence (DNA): TGTGCCACCAGCGGAGATAGACAGGGGGGAGATGAGCAGTTTTTC.

The CDR3 loop reads CATSTELSSTDTQYF. In nucleotides, the CDR3 is TGTGCCACCAGTACAGAGCTTTCTTCTACAGATACGCAGTATTTT. The rearrangement uses TRBV7-3 and TRBJ2-3; D gene ambiguous. There are 15 residues in the CDR3. The germline gives CDR1 SGHTA, CDR2 FQGTGA. V was cut by 10 bases and J by 3 bases, with 20 bases left in between.

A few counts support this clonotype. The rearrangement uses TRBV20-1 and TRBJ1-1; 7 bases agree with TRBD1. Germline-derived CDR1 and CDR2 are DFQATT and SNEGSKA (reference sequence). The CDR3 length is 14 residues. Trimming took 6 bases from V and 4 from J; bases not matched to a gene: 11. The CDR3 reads CSASSLTGTTEAFF. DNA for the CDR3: TGCAGTGCCAGTAGTTTGACAGGGACCACTGAAGCTTTCTTT.

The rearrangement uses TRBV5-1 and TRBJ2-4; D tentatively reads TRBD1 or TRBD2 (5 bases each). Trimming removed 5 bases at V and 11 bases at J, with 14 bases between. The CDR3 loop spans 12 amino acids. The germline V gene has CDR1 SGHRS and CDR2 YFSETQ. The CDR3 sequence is CASRGLGDLQYF. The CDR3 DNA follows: TGCGCCAGCAGAGGACTTGGGGACCTTCAGTACTTC.

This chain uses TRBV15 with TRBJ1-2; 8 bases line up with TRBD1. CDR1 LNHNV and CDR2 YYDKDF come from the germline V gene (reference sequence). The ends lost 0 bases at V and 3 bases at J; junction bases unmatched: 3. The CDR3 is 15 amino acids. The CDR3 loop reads CATSRDTGGYYGYTF. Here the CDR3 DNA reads TGTGCCACCAGCAGAGATACAGGGGGGTACTATGGCTACACCTTC.

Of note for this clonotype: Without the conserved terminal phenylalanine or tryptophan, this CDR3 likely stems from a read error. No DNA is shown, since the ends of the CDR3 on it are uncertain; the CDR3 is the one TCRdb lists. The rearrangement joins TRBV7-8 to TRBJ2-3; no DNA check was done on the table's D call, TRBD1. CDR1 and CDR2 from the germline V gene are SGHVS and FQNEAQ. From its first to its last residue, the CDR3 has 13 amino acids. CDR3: CASGYGGNDTEYS.

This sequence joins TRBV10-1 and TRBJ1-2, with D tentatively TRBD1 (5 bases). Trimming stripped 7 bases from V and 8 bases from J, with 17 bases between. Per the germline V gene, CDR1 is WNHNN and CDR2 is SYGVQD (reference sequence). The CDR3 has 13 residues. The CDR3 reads CASTAGRVDGYTF. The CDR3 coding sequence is TGCGCCAGCACCGCCGGCAGGGTCGACGGCTACACCTTC.

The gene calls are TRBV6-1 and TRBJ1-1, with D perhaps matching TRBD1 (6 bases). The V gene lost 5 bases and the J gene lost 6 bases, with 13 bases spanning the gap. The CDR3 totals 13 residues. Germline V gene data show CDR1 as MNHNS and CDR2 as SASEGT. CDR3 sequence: CASSQGINAEAFF. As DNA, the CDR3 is TGTGCCAGCAGTCAGGGGATAAACGCTGAAGCTTTCTTT.

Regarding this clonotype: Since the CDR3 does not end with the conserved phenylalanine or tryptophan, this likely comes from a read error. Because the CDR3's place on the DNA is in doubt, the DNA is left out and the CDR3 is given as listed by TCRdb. Here the CDR3 reads CASSVGGQRTDTL. V usage is TRBV9 and J usage is TRBJ1-2; no DNA check was done on the table's D call, TRBD1. The CDR3 length equals 13 residues, ends included. Germline lookup yields CDR1 SGDLS and CDR2 YYNGEE.

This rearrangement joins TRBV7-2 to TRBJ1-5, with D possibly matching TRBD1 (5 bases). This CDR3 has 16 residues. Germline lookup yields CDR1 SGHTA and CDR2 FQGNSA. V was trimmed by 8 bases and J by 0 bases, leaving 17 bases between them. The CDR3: CASQGAGDGSNQPQHF. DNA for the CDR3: TGTGCCAGCCAAGGGGCGGGGGACGGTAGCAATCAGCCCCAGCATTTT.

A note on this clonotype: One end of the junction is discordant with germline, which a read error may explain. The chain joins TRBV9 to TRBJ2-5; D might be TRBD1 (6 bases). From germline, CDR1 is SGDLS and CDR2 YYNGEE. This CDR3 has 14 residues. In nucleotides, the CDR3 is TGTGCCACCAGCAGGGGCTCCAGCAAGCAGTCTTTGTACTTC. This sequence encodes CATSRGSSKQSLYF.

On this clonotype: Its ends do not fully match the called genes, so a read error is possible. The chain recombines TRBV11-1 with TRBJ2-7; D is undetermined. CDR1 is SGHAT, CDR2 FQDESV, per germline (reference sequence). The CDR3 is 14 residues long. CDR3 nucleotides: TGTGCCACCAGCTTACGGCTCCCAGCCTACGAGCAGTACTTC. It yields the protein CATSLRLPAYEQYF.

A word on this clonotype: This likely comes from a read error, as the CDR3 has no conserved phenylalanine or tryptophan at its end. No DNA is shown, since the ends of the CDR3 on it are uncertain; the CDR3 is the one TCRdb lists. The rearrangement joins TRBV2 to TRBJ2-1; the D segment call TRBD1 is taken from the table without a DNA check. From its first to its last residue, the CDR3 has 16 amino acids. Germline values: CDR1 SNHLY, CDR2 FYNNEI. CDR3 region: CASGDGGTDTQDFHSG.

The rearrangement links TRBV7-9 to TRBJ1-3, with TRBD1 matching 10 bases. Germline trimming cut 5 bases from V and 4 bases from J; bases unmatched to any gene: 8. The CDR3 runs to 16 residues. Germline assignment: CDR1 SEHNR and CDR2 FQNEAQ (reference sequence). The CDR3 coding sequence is TGTGCCAGCAGCGCTGTCGACAGGGGGCCGGGAAACACCATATATTTT. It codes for CASSAVDRGPGNTIYF. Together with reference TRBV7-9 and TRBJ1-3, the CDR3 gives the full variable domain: DTGVSQNPRHKITKRGQNVTFRCDPISEHNRLYWYRQTLGQGPEFLTYFQNEAQLEKSRLLSDRFSAERPKGSFSTLEIQRTEQGDSAMYLCASSAVDRGPGNTIYFGEGSWLTVV.

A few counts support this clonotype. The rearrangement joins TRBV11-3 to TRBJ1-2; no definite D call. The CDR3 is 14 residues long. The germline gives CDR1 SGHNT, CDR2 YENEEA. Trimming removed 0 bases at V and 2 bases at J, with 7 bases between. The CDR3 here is CASSLDLTNYGYTF. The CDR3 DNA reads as TGTGCCAGCAGCTTAGATCTGACAAACTATGGCTACACCTTC.

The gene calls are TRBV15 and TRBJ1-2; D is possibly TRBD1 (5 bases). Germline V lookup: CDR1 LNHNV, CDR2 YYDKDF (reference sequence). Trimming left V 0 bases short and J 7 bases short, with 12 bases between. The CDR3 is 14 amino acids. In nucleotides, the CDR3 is TGTGCCACCAGCAGAGATCTAACCAGGGCTGGCTACACCTTC. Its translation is CATSRDLTRAGYTF.

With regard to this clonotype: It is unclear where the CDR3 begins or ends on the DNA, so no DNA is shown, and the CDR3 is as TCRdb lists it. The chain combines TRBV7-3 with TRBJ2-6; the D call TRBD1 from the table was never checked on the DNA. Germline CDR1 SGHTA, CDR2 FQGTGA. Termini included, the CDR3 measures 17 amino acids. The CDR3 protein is CASSLVPGELFFGVLTF.

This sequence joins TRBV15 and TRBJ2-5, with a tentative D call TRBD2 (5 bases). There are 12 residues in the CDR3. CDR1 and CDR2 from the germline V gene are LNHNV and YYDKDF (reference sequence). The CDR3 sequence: CATRGPQETQYF. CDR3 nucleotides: TGTGCGACCCGGGGTCCCCAAGAGACCCAGTACTTC.

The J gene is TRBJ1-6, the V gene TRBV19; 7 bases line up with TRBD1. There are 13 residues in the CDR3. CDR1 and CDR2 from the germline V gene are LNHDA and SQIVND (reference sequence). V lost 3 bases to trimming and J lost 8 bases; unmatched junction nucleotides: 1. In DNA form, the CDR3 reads TGTGCCAGTAGTATCGACAGGGATTCACCCCTCCACTTT. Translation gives CASSIDRDSPLHF.

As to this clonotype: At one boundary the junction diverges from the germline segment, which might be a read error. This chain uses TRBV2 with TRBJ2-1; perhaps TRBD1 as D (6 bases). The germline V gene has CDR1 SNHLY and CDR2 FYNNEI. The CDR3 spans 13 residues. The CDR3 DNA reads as TGTGCCAGCGGGGATGGGGGCACCCATAAGCAGTTTTTT. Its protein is CASGDGGTHKQFF.

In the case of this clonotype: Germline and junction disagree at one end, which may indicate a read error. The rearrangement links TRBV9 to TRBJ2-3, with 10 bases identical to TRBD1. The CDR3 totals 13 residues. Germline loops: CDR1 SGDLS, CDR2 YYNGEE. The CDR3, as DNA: TGTGCCAGCAGCAGACAGGGGGCCACCGGGGAGCTGTTT. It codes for CASSRQGATGELF.

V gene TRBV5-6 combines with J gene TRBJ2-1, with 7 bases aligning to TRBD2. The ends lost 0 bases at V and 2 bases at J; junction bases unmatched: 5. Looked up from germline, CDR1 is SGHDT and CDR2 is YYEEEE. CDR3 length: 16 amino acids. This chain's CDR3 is CASSLGEGGAYNEQFF. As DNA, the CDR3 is TGTGCCAGCAGCTTGGGGGAGGGCGGAGCCTACAATGAGCAGTTCTTC.

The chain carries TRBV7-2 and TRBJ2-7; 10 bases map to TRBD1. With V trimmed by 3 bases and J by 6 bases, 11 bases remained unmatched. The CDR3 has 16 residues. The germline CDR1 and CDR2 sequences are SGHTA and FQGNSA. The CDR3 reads CASSLTGGADYGEQYV. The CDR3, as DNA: TGTGCCAGCAGCTTGACAGGGGGCGCCGACTATGGCGAGCAGTACGTC.

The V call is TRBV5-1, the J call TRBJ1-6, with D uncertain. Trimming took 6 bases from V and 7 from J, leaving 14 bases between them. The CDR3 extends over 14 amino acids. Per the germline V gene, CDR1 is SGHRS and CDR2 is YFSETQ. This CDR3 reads CASKEGGDNSPLHF. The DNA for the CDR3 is TGCGCCAGCAAAGAGGGAGGCGACAATTCACCCCTCCACTTT.

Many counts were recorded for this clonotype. The CDR3 spells CASSFSWGFTDTQYF. CDR3 nucleotide sequence: TGTGCCAGCAGTTTTTCGTGGGGCTTCACAGATACGCAGTATTTT. The genes are TRBV27 and TRBJ2-3, with D tentatively TRBD1 (5 bases). The V gene's germline CDR1 is MNHEY and CDR2 SMNVEV (reference sequence). V was pared by 3 bases and J by 2 bases, with 12 bases between. There are 15 residues in the CDR3.